The 3 T cell receptor beta chains presented below share a single source sample, sequenced in a study of blood T cell repertoires in COVID-19 (dated by TCRdb to 2020 to 2022). The method behind the library was the immunoSEQ multiplex PCR assay. TCRdb retrieved this table from immuneACCESS and kept in-frame rearrangements only. Not all clones are present; in checked studies, unresolved V genes account for under half, and no reason is known for the remainder. The sample yields tens of thousands of clones; less than 85% were counted once. 10% to 15% of the sample belongs to the ten largest clones. Sequenced: peripheral blood. These receptors all stem from a man aged 50 to 59 with COVID-19, enrolled during active disease.

The V gene is TRBV5-6, the J gene TRBJ1-3; TRBD1 agrees at 10 bases. The CDR3 sequence is 16 residues long. The germline gives CDR1 SGHDT, CDR2 YYEEEE. The V gene end was trimmed by 3 bases and the J gene end by 8 bases; junction bases not matched to a gene: 11. In DNA, the CDR3 is TGTGCCAGCAGCTCCACGTCGGGACAGGGGCTTCACACCATATATTTT. The encoded protein is CASSSTSGQGLHTIYF.

The rearrangement links TRBV11-2 to TRBJ2-3, with 7 bases identical to TRBD2. CDR1 is SGHAT, CDR2 FQNNGV, per germline. After removal of 5 bases from V and 5 bases from J, the junction contained 13 bases not matched to a gene. The CDR3 has 16 amino acids. For the CDR3, the DNA is TGTGCCAGCAGCACACCGCGGGGGACCCGAATAGATACGCAGTATTTT. This gives the protein CASSTPRGTRIDTQYF.

The chain employs TRBV12-5 and TRBJ1-1; D not resolved. V shed 3 bases and J shed 7 bases, with 9 bases lying between them. This CDR3 has 12 amino acids. CDR1 is LGHNT and CDR2 is FRNRAP in the germline V gene. Written as DNA, the CDR3 is TGTGCTAGTGGTTTTGCCCACATTGAAGCTTTCTTT. It encodes CASGFAHIEAFF.